A selection of T cell receptor beta chains follows, all from one sample in a study of blood T cell repertoires in COVID-19. Assay used: immunoSEQ multiplex PCR; TCRdb lists only in-frame clones, some missing. The table records around 97,000 clones, around 89% of them present only once. Sequencing was performed on peripheral blood. The receptor set was obtained from a woman aged 60-75 years with acute or convalescent COVID-19. CDR3s include the opening cysteine and the closing phenylalanine or tryptophan. D genes are given only for firm matches. Clone size is not always given. Where it is, it says once, few, many or a class for expanded clones.

J gene | D gene | clone size | V gene | CDR3 protein | CDR3 DNA
TRBJ1-1 | TRBD1 | NA | TRBV19 | CARPLGQGKGGNTEAFF | TGTGCCAGGCCGTTGGGACAGGGGAAAGGTGGGAACACTGAAGCTTTCTTT
TRBJ2-1 | NA | NA | TRBV24-1 | CATSDLAAGNHNEQFF | TGTGCCACCAGTGATTTGGCAGCAGGGAACCACAATGAGCAGTTCTTC
TRBJ2-4 | TRBD2 | NA | TRBV6-5 | CASRNAGGAKNIQYF | TGTGCCAGCAGGAACGCGGGGGGAGCCAAAAACATTCAGTACTTC
TRBJ1-1 | NA | NA | TRBV10-3 | CAISTTGNTEAFF | TGTGCCATCAGTACGACAGGGAACACTGAAGCTTTCTTT
TRBJ1-5 | NA | once | TRBV28 | CASHPQGNHPQHF | TGTGCCAGCCATCCGCAGGGGAATCACCCCCAGCATTTT
TRBJ1-5 | NA | NA | TRBV2 | CASSETRGYQPQHF | TGTGCCAGCAGTGAAACTCGAGGGTATCAGCCCCAGCATTTT
TRBJ1-3 | TRBD1 | NA | TRBV28 | CASSSSGTGGTNTIYF | TGTGCCAGCAGTTCTTCCGGGACAGGGGGCACAAACACCATATATTTT
TRBJ2-5 | TRBD1 | NA | TRBV7-8 | CASSWGQGPETQYF | TGTGCCAGCAGCTGGGGACAGGGCCCAGAGACCCAGTACTTC
TRBJ2-7 | NA | few | TRBV28 | CASSKGGSVDEQYF | TGTGCCAGCAGTAAGGGGGGGTCGGTCGACGAGCAGTACTTC
TRBJ2-7 | NA | NA | TRBV28 | CASSTDYFSYEQYF | TGTGCCAGCAGTACCGACTACTTCTCCTACGAGCAGTACTTC
TRBJ2-2 | TRBD1 | few | TRBV2 | CASSGPGTVNTGELFF | TGTGCCAGCAGTGGTCCCGGGACAGTGAACACCGGGGAGCTGTTTTTT
TRBJ1-1 | NA | NA | TRBV12-3/TRBV12-4 | CASSSTGNTEAFF | TGTGCCAGCAGTTCGACAGGTAACACTGAAGCTTTCTTT
TRBJ2-3 | TRBD2 | NA | TRBV6-5 | CASRFYGRDTDTQYF | TGTGCCAGCAGATTTTACGGGAGGGACACAGATACGCAGTATTTT
TRBJ1-1 | NA | NA | TRBV5-1 | CASSGGTNTEAFF | TGCGCCAGCAGCGGTGGGACAAACACTGAAGCTTTCTTT
TRBJ1-5 | NA | NA | TRBV5-1 | CASRPGVGSNQPQHF | TGCGCCAGCAGACCAGGGGTAGGAAGCAATCAGCCCCAGCATTTT
TRBJ2-1 | TRBD1 | NA | TRBV4-2 | CASSQETGVGNEQFF | TGTGCCAGCAGCCAAGAGACAGGGGTAGGCAATGAGCAGTTCTTC
TRBJ1-5 | TRBD1 | NA | TRBV19 | CASSQTGVPNQPQHF | TGTGCCAGTAGTCAGACAGGGGTCCCCAATCAGCCCCAGCATTTT
TRBJ1-4 | NA | NA | TRBV3-1/TRBV3-2 | CASSSGVKGEKLFF | TGTGCCAGCAGCTCGGGGGTAAAGGGTGAAAAACTGTTTTTT
TRBJ1-3 | NA | NA | TRBV28 | CASRTTGSSGNTIYF | TGTGCCAGCAGGACAACCGGTTCCTCTGGAAACACCATATATTTT
TRBJ2-5 | NA | NA | TRBV5-4 | CASSFSRQETQYF | TGTGCCAGCAGCTTCTCACGGCAAGAGACCCAGTACTTC
TRBJ1-2 | NA | NA | TRBV5-1 | CASSTDRSYGYTF | TGCGCCAGCAGCACCGACAGGTCCTATGGCTACACCTTC
TRBJ1-1 | TRBD1 | NA | TRBV19 | CASTTTPGQENTEAFF | TGTGCCAGTACCACGACCCCGGGACAGGAGAACACTGAAGCTTTCTTT
TRBJ2-4 | NA | NA | TRBV6-5 | CASSYSLAKNIQYF | TGTGCCAGCAGTTACTCCCTAGCCAAAAACATTCAGTACTTC
TRBJ1-5 | TRBD1 | NA | TRBV6-5 | CASAGRQGNQPQHF | TGTGCCAGCGCGGGGAGACAGGGGAATCAGCCCCAGCATTTT
TRBJ1-5 | NA | NA | TRBV15 | CATSRTGSNQPQHF | TGTGCCACCAGCAGGACAGGTTCCAATCAGCCCCAGCATTTT
TRBJ1-1 | TRBD1 | NA | TRBV5-8 | CASSLGGGPTEAFF | TGTGCCAGCAGCCTTGGAGGGGGCCCTACTGAAGCTTTCTTT
TRBJ2-1 | TRBD1 | NA | TRBV10-1 | CASSDTGTGYNEQFF | TGCGCCAGCAGTGATACCGGGACAGGCTACAATGAGCAGTTCTTC
TRBJ2-7 | NA | NA | TRBV28 | CASRIREVSHEQYF | TGTGCCAGCAGGATAAGAGAGGTCTCCCACGAGCAGTACTTC
TRBJ2-1 | NA | NA | TRBV5-1 | CASSLVSNNEQFF | TGCGCCAGCAGCTTGGTTTCAAACAATGAGCAGTTCTTC
TRBJ1-6 | NA | NA | TRBV29-1 | CSVVGRVRSSYNSPLHF | TGCAGCGTTGTAGGGAGGGTCAGGAGCTCCTATAATTCACCCCTCCACTTT
TRBJ2-6 | NA | NA | TRBV30 | CAWGPGHQVFGANVLTF | TGTGCCTGGGGGCCGGGACATCAGGTCTTCGGGGCCAACGTCCTGACTTTC
TRBJ1-5 | NA | NA | TRBV2 | CASSEGAGFQPQHF | TGTGCCAGCAGTGAAGGGGCAGGGTTCCAGCCCCAGCATTTT
TRBJ1-2 | TRBD1 | NA | TRBV27 | CASDRGNGYTF | TGTGCCAGCGACAGGGGGAATGGCTACACCTTC
TRBJ1-1 | NA | few | TRBV7-3 | CASSLMPALRGGTEAFF | TGTGCCAGCAGCTTAATGCCCGCCCTTAGGGGGGGAACTGAAGCTTTCTTT
TRBJ1-1 | NA | NA | TRBV6-6 | CASSDGHPGGTEAFF | TGTGCCAGCAGTGACGGACACCCGGGAGGAACTGAAGCTTTCTTT
TRBJ2-2 | TRBD2 | NA | TRBV19 | CASSITRGGDTGELFF | TGTGCCAGTAGTATAACGCGGGGGGGTGACACCGGGGAGCTGTTTTTT